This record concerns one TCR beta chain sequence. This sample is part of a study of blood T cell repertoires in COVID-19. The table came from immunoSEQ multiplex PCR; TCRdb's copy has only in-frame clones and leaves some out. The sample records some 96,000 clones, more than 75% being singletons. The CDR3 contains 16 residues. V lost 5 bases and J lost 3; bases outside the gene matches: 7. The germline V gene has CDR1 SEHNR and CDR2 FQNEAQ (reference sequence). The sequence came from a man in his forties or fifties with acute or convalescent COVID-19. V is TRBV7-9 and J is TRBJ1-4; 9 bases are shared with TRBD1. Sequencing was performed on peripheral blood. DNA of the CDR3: TGTGCCAGCAGCCGACCACAGGGGGCTTCTAATGAAAAACTGTTTTTT. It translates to CASSRPQGASNEKLFF.